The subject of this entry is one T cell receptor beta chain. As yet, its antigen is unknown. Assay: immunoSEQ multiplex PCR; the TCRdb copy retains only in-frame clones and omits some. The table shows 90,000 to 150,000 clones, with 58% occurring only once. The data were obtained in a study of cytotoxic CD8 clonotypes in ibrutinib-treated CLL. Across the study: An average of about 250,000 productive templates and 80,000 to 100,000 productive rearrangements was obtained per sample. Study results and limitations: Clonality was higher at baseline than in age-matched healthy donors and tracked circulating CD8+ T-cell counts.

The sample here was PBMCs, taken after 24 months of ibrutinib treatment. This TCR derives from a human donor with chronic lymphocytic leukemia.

The CDR3 DNA follows: TGTGCCAGCAGTGAACGGTTCGCAGGGGGTAGCGGCTACACCTTC. It specifies CASSERFAGGSGYTF. The rearrangement joins TRBV25-1 to TRBJ1-2; the match to TRBD1 covers 7 bases. CDR1 is MGHDK and CDR2 is SYGVNS in the germline V gene. Trimming removed 2 bases from V and 8 bases from J; junction bases left unmatched: 11. The CDR3 spans 15 residues.